This T cell receptor beta chain was sequenced in a study of tumor-infiltrating lymphocytes in primary liver carcinoma. Study overall: Tumors were stage T1-T3 N0M0, roughly 4 to 11 cm across. Productive TCRbeta read yields ran from roughly 3.5 to 7 million per sample and were similar between tissues. Study outcomes and limitations: Tumor region pairs overlapped more than did tumor-adjacent and tumor-blood pairs.

The template, around 520 ng total RNA, yielded TCR beta cDNA made with a constant-region primer. Three nested multiplex PCR rounds, a slightly modified ARM-PCR, produced the libraries for TCR beta. A single record per CDR3 protein comes from TCRdb applying MiXCR to the multiplex PCR reads. Found here are approximately 100,000 distinct CDR3 sequences, approximately 70% of them singletons; the top ten hold around 12%. Regarding this clonotype: The antigen remains unidentified. A single base separates this from a much larger clone, so it may be a read error.

Starting material for RNA and DNA co-extraction consisted of about 17-32 mg of unsorted bulk tissue. Patients diagnosed with primary liver carcinoma received treatment through surgical resection. The origin of this receptor is a woman aged 60-70 years with primary liver carcinoma and hepatitis B virus infection. Sequenced material: liver tumor tissue from sampling region 2. Described subset: tumor region T2, inferior pole.

CDR3 amino acids: CGSSSPVPRQGEGGNEQFF. The CDR3 DNA reads TGTGGCAGCAGCTCCCCAGTTCCCAGACAGGGTGAGGGGGGCAATGAGCAGTTCTTC. The chain is built from TRBV7-8 and TRBJ2-1; possibly TRBD1 for D (7 bases). The germline gives CDR1 SGHVS, CDR2 FQNEAQ. The CDR3 runs 19 residues.